These T cell receptor beta chains were read from a single sample in a study of blood T cell repertoires in COVID-19. Sequenced by immunoSEQ multiplex PCR; TCRdb stores in-frame clones only, minus some. The sample holds 150,000 to 200,000 clones; almost 80% are singletons and the top ten take 17%. The sample was peripheral blood. These receptors came from a man in his 60s with active or convalescent COVID-19. The CDR3 runs from the conserved cysteine through the conserved F or W. A D gene is named only where the DNA matches it firmly. The size field is filled for only some rows; it gives once, few, many or a size class.

J gene: TRBJ2-1; clone size: many; V gene: TRBV4-2; D gene: TRBD1; CDR3 DNA: TGTGCCAGCAGCCAAGCCTACGTTACAGGGGTTCCCGACAATGAGCAGTTCTTC; CDR3 protein: CASSQAYVTGVPDNEQFF
J gene: TRBJ2-1; clone size: NA; V gene: TRBV5-1; D gene: NA; CDR3 DNA: TGCGCCAGCAGCTCCCAAGACAGGCCTAGGTACAATGAGCAGTTCTTC; CDR3 protein: CASSSQDRPRYNEQFF
J gene: TRBJ2-6; clone size: NA; V gene: TRBV30; D gene: TRBD2; CDR3 DNA: TGTGCCTGGAGTGTAAACCGGAGCCCTAGCGGGCTTGGGGCCAACGTCCTGACTTTC; CDR3 protein: CAWSVNRSPSGLGANVLTF
J gene: TRBJ2-7; clone size: NA; V gene: TRBV5-1; D gene: TRBD2; CDR3 DNA: TGCGCCAGCAGCTTGGAGGGAGGGCCTGACGAGCAGTACTTC; CDR3 protein: CASSLEGGPDEQYF
J gene: TRBJ1-5; clone size: once; V gene: TRBV5-1; D gene: NA; CDR3 DNA: TGCGCCAGCAGCTTGGGTGTAGGGGCGGGCAATCAGCCCCAGCATTTT; CDR3 protein: CASSLGVGAGNQPQHF
J gene: TRBJ1-2; clone size: NA; V gene: TRBV2; D gene: TRBD1; CDR3 DNA: TGTGCCAGCAGCCGGGACAGGGTTAACTATGGCTACACCTTC; CDR3 protein: CASSRDRVNYGYTF
J gene: TRBJ1-1; clone size: NA; V gene: TRBV9; D gene: TRBD1; CDR3 DNA: TGTGCCAGCAGCGTACAGGGGGGCACTGAAGCTTTCTTT; CDR3 protein: CASSVQGGTEAFF
J gene: TRBJ1-3; clone size: once; V gene: TRBV19; D gene: TRBD1; CDR3 DNA: TGTGCCAGTAGCAGAGACTCGGGACAGGGATCTGGAAACACCATATATTTT; CDR3 protein: CASSRDSGQGSGNTIYF
J gene: TRBJ1-3; clone size: many; V gene: TRBV18; D gene: NA; CDR3 DNA: TGTGCCAGCTCACCGTCAGCGGGGGTAGCTGGAAACACCATATATTTT; CDR3 protein: CASSPSAGVAGNTIYF
J gene: TRBJ1-6; clone size: NA; V gene: TRBV5-6; D gene: NA; CDR3 DNA: TGTGCCAGCAGCTTGGGGAACAGCATTAATTCACCCCTCCACTTT; CDR3 protein: CASSLGNSINSPLHF
J gene: TRBJ2-2; clone size: few; V gene: TRBV3-1/TRBV3-2; D gene: TRBD2; CDR3 DNA: TGTGCCAGCAGCCAAGGGACTAGCGGGAGTGAGGCCGGGGAGCTGTTTTTT; CDR3 protein: CASSQGTSGSEAGELFF
J gene: TRBJ2-2; clone size: NA; V gene: TRBV7-7; D gene: NA; CDR3 DNA: TGTGCCAGCAGCTTAGCGCGGGACACCGGGGAGCTGTTTTTT; CDR3 protein: CASSLARDTGELFF
J gene: TRBJ2-1; clone size: NA; V gene: TRBV4-1; D gene: TRBD1; CDR3 DNA: TGCGCCAGCAGCCAAGAGGGGGTGACAGGGGGCTGGGATGAGCAGTTCTTC; CDR3 protein: CASSQEGVTGGWDEQFF
J gene: TRBJ2-5; clone size: NA; V gene: TRBV10-3; D gene: TRBD1; CDR3 DNA: TGTGCCACAGGGACAGGGTTAGAGACCCAGTACTTC; CDR3 protein: CATGTGLETQYF
J gene: TRBJ1-1; clone size: NA; V gene: TRBV9; D gene: TRBD1; CDR3 DNA: TGTGCCAGCAGCGCATCCAGGGGGCTGGGCACTGAAGCTTTCTTT; CDR3 protein: CASSASRGLGTEAFF
J gene: TRBJ1-2; clone size: NA; V gene: TRBV7-8; D gene: NA; CDR3 DNA: TGTGCCAGCAGCTTAACAGGGAAGGGGTTTGGCTACACCTTC; CDR3 protein: CASSLTGKGFGYTF
J gene: TRBJ2-5; clone size: NA; V gene: TRBV27; D gene: TRBD2; CDR3 DNA: TGTGCCAGCAGTTCTTATAGACTAGCGGGCGATACAGAGACCCAGTACTTC; CDR3 protein: CASSSYRLAGDTETQYF
J gene: TRBJ1-1; clone size: few; V gene: TRBV11-2; D gene: NA; CDR3 DNA: TGTGCCAGCATCCCCTCGTGGCCTAAAAGCGCTGAAGCTTTCTTT; CDR3 protein: CASIPSWPKSAEAFF